A single sample is the source of the 26 T cell receptor beta chains below, sequenced in a study of blood T cell repertoires in COVID-19. Generated by immunoSEQ multiplex PCR, the TCRdb table keeps only in-frame clones and is missing some. The sample records about 68,000 clones, more than 70% being singletons. The sample consisted of peripheral blood. These receptors were collected from a man aged 45 to 65 with acute or convalescent COVID-19.

This rearrangement joins TRBV25-1 to TRBJ1-2; D may be TRBD1 (5 bases). The CDR3 has 14 residues. Germline V gene sequence: CDR1 MGHDK, CDR2 SYGVNS. V was clipped by 0 bases and J by 5 bases, with 10 bases between them. CDR3 region: CASSEYGAGYGYTF. For the CDR3, the DNA is TGTGCCAGCAGTGAATACGGGGCGGGGTATGGCTACACCTTC.

The chain recombines TRBV27 with TRBJ2-3; D call uncertain. The germline gives CDR1 MNHEY, CDR2 SMNVEV (reference sequence). Between the trimmed V and J ends, which lost 4 bases and 0 bases, there was a span of 8 bases. The CDR3 is 14 residues long. The CDR3 DNA follows: TGTGCCAGCAGTTCCTTTTATAGCACAGATACGCAGTATTTT. Translation gives CASSSFYSTDTQYF.

The V gene is TRBV11-1, the J gene TRBJ1-6; 8 nucleotides match TRBD1. With V trimmed by 1 base and J by 5 bases, 1 base remained unmatched. Germline loops: CDR1 SGHAT, CDR2 FQDESV (reference sequence). The CDR3 is 15 residues long. CDR3 in DNA: TGTGCCAGCAGCTTAGAGGGACAGGATAATTCACCCCTCCACTTT. Translating it yields CASSLEGQDNSPLHF.

The V call is TRBV12-5, the J call TRBJ2-4, with TRBD1 as a possible D gene (6 bases). Germline V gene data show CDR1 as LGHNT and CDR2 as FRNRAP. The CDR3 is made up of 17 amino acids. The ends were cut back, 5 bases at V and 2 bases at J, with 19 bases in the middle. This CDR3 reads CASGRDSRGGPKNIQYF. The CDR3 region has the DNA TGTGCTAGTGGTCGAGATTCTAGAGGGGGACCCAAAAACATTCAGTACTTC.

This clone was counted a single time. The V gene is TRBV9, the J gene TRBJ2-1; TRBD2 is a possible D gene (7 bases). V lost 4 bases and J lost 5, with 19 bases in between. The CDR3 consists of 16 residues. CDR1 and CDR2 (germline): SGDLS, YYNGEE. CDR3 nucleotides: TGTGCCAGCAGCCCCTATGGGGGGGCTACAGACAATGAGCAGTTCTTC. It translates to CASSPYGGATDNEQFF. The variable domain in full, with the rest retrieved from reference TRBV9 and TRBJ2-1, is DSGVTQTPKHLITATGQRVTLRCSPRSGDLSVYWYQQSLDQGLQFLIQYYNGEERAKGNILERFSAQQFPDLHSELNLSSLELGDSALYFCASSPYGGATDNEQFFGPGTRLTVL.

This clone was seen once. The rearrangement links TRBV3-1 (or the pseudogene TRBV3-2) to TRBJ2-1; D may be TRBD2 (5 bases). V lost 1 base to trimming and J lost 6 bases, with 16 bases between them. The germline V gene encodes CDR1 LGHDT and CDR2 YNNKEL (reference sequence). The CDR3 has 16 residues. CDR3 in DNA: TGTGCCAGCAGCCAAGTATTGAGGAAAGGGAGCAATGAGCAGTTCTTC. This sequence encodes CASSQVLRKGSNEQFF.

This chain joins TRBV13 and TRBJ2-7, with D perhaps matching TRBD1 (5 bases). In germline, CDR1 is PRHDT, CDR2 FYEKMQ (reference sequence). V lost 0 bases, J lost 2 bases, and 8 bases lay in between. This CDR3 spans 14 amino acids. The CDR3 coding sequence is TGTGCCAGCAGCTTAGGGACAGAAGCCTACGAGCAGTACTTC. Protein: CASSLGTEAYEQYF.

The genes are TRBV14 and TRBJ1-6, with 7 bases fitting TRBD1. Germline V gene lookup returns CDR1 SGHDN and CDR2 FVKESK. The CDR3 is 15 residues long. V lost 5 bases and J lost 6; bases outside the gene matches: 7. The CDR3 is CASSIWGQSNSPLHF. DNA for the CDR3: TGTGCCAGCAGCATCTGGGGACAGTCTAATTCACCCCTCCACTTT.

The chain combines TRBV24-1 with TRBJ2-3, with 13 positions matching TRBD2. Per the germline V gene, CDR1 is KGHDR and CDR2 is SFDVKD. Trimming at V came to 2 bases and at J to 4 bases, leaving 5 bases not matched to a gene. The CDR3 loop spans 17 amino acids. CDR3 sequence reads: CATSDWTSGRESDTQYF. DNA of the CDR3: TGTGCCACCAGTGATTGGACTAGCGGGAGAGAGTCAGATACGCAGTATTTT.

The chain joins TRBV9 to TRBJ2-6; D is unresolved. In germline, CDR1 is SGDLS, CDR2 YYNGEE. Deletions cut 0 bases from V and 0 bases from J, with 7 bases between. CDR3 length equals 16 residues. The CDR3 bases are TGTGCCAGCAGCGTAGGTCCCCTCTCTGGGGCCAACGTCCTGACTTTC. It specifies CASSVGPLSGANVLTF.

V is TRBV11-2 and J is TRBJ2-7; D perhaps matches TRBD2 (5 bases). Germline CDR1 reads SGHAT; CDR2 reads FQNNGV. This CDR3 is built from 12 residues. V was cut by 5 bases and J by 1 base, with 6 bases left in between. CDR3 protein: CASSLASYEQYF. CDR3 bases: TGTGCCAGCAGCCTAGCATCCTACGAGCAGTACTTC.

V usage is TRBV7-8 and J usage is TRBJ2-1, with TRBD2 matching over 10 bases. Per the germline V gene, CDR1 is SGHVS and CDR2 is FQNEAQ. With 0 bases clipped from V and 7 bases from J, the junction kept 6 bases outside the gene matches. The CDR3 is 16 residues long. CDR3 bases: TGTGCCAGCAGCTTAGCGTCTAGCGGGAGTTTAAATGAGCAGTTCTTC. This gives the protein CASSLASSGSLNEQFF. The full variable domain, in which reference TRBV7-8 and TRBJ2-1 provide the parts outside the CDR3, is GAGVSQSPRYKVAKRGQDVALRCDPISGHVSLFWYQQALGQGPEFLTYFQNEAQLDKSGLPSDRFFAERPEGSVSTLKIQRTQQEDSAVYLCASSLASSGSLNEQFFGPGTRLTVL.

This chain uses TRBV11-2 with TRBJ2-1, with D unclear. Per germline, CDR1 SGHAT and CDR2 FQNNGV. V was shortened by 5 bases and J by 6 bases, with 20 bases between the two germline ends. The CDR3 is 16 residues long. The CDR3 DNA follows: TGTGCCAGCAGCAACTCCCCCGCAAGACTGGGCAATGAGCAGTTCTTC. Translating it yields CASSNSPARLGNEQFF.

V gene TRBV28 combines with J gene TRBJ2-1; 15 nucleotides align to TRBD2. This CDR3 comprises 18 residues. Germline CDR1 MDHEN, CDR2 SYDVKM. The J segment lost 9 bases and the V segment lost 6 bases, leaving 15 bases of the junction unmatched. The CDR3 sequence is CASSLNLWTSGRASEQFF. The CDR3, as DNA: TGTGCCAGCAGCCTTAATCTCTGGACTAGCGGGAGGGCCAGTGAGCAGTTCTTC.

The V and J genes are TRBV19 and TRBJ2-6; 9 positions agree with TRBD1. Unmatched junction bases numbered 8, after V lost 6 bases and J lost 2 bases. The CDR3 contains 17 residues. Germline CDR1 reads LNHDA; CDR2 reads SQIVND (reference sequence). The CDR3, as DNA: TGTGCCAGTAGCCTGCCCGGGACAGGGACTGGGGCCAACGTCCTGACTTTC. It specifies CASSLPGTGTGANVLTF.

The V and J genes are TRBV3-1 (or the pseudogene TRBV3-2) and TRBJ2-7; D call uncertain. The CDR3 extends over 15 amino acids. In germline, CDR1 is LGHDT, CDR2 YNNKEL (reference sequence). V dropped 1 base and J dropped 0 bases, with 10 bases sitting between them. Written as DNA, the CDR3 is TGTGCCAGCAGCCAAGGACACCTGAGCTCCTACGAGCAGTACTTC. Encoded protein: CASSQGHLSSYEQYF.

This chain joins TRBV6-5 and TRBJ1-2, with D possibly matching TRBD1 (6 bases). Between the trimmed V and J ends, which lost 5 bases and 4 bases, there was a span of 17 bases. The length of the CDR3 is 15 residues. CDR1 is MNHEY and CDR2 is SVGAGI in the germline V gene. The CDR3 nucleotides read TGTGCCAGCAGTCGGTCGGGGGGCCTCCGCTATGGCTACACCTTC. This translates into CASSRSGGLRYGYTF.

This chain joins TRBV30 and TRBJ2-7, with D possibly TRBD1 on 5 matching bases. Trimming removed 2 bases at V and 5 bases at J, with 10 bases between. CDR1 and CDR2 (germline): GTSNPN, SVGIG (reference sequence). The CDR3 totals 12 residues. In nucleotides, the CDR3 is TGTGCCTGGAGTCTCAGGGAAGACGAGCAGTACTTC. Translation gives CAWSLREDEQYF.

This clone has just one count. The chain joins TRBV2 to TRBJ2-7; 11 positions match TRBD1. The germline V gene has CDR1 SNHLY and CDR2 FYNNEI. The ends lost 7 bases at V and 9 bases at J; junction bases unmatched: 8. The CDR3 is 13 residues long. CDR3 sequence reads: CASKGGQGEVQYF. Written as DNA, the CDR3 is TGTGCCAGCAAAGGGGGACAGGGGGAGGTGCAGTACTTC.

This clone was seen a handful of times. The sample holds other DNA sequences that translate to the same CDR3. The rearrangement links TRBV19 to TRBJ2-1; D perhaps matches TRBD2 (6 bases). CDR3 size: 16 residues. V was clipped by 3 bases and J by 2 bases, with 14 bases between them. Germline V CDR1 and CDR2: LNHDA, SQIVND (reference sequence). Written as DNA, the CDR3 is TGTGCCAGTAGTATTTTGGGCGGGGCCACCTACAATGAGCAGTTCTTC. Its protein is CASSILGGATYNEQFF.

This chain connects TRBV19 to TRBJ1-6; possible D gene TRBD1, 5 bases. This CDR3 has 19 residues. Germline V gives CDR1 LNHDA, CDR2 SQIVND (reference sequence). V gave up 6 bases and J gave up 0 bases, with 21 bases separating them. The CDR3 loop reads CASSAESRRGSSYNSPLHF. CDR3 DNA: TGTGCCAGTAGCGCGGAGAGCCGGCGGGGGAGCTCCTATAATTCACCCCTCCACTTT.

The chain recombines TRBV3-1 (or the pseudogene TRBV3-2) with TRBJ2-3, with TRBD2 matching 14 bases. There are 15 residues in the CDR3. Trimming took 4 bases from V and 5 from J; bases not matched to a gene: 2. Germline CDR1 and CDR2: LGHDT and YNNKEL (reference sequence). The CDR3 DNA sequence: TGTGCCAGCAGCCCTGGGACTAGCGGGGGAGATACGCAGTATTTT. It yields the protein CASSPGTSGGDTQYF.

The gene calls are TRBV6-1 and TRBJ1-3, with D possibly matching TRBD1 (5 bases). Deletions cut 8 bases from V and 5 bases from J, with 16 bases between. CDR3 length: 14 amino acids. The germline CDR1 and CDR2 sequences are MNHNS and SASEGT. The CDR3 here is CASYESGVRNTIYF. The CDR3 DNA sequence: TGTGCCAGCTATGAATCGGGGGTTAGAAACACCATATATTTT.

V and J are TRBV11-2 and TRBJ1-3; D might be TRBD1 (6 bases). The CDR3 covers 17 residues. Germline V gives CDR1 SGHAT, CDR2 FQNNGV. The germline V and J ends were trimmed by 0 bases and 0 bases, with 12 bases remaining between them. CDR3: CASSLDPGDFSGNTIYF. In DNA, the CDR3 is TGTGCCAGCAGCTTAGACCCAGGGGATTTCTCTGGAAACACCATATATTTT.

This clone was seen more than once but under ten times. The V call is TRBV2, the J call TRBJ2-4; 13 bases map to TRBD2. The germline V gene has CDR1 SNHLY and CDR2 FYNNEI. The ends lost 6 bases at V and 0 bases at J; junction bases unmatched: 5. The CDR3 totals 17 residues. DNA for the CDR3: TGTGCCAGCAGAGGGACTAGCGGGATAAGAGCCAAAAACATTCAGTACTTC. It is translated as CASRGTSGIRAKNIQYF.

The chain combines TRBV5-1 with TRBJ1-1, with 10 nucleotides matching TRBD1. This CDR3 region has 16 residues. V was clipped by 2 bases and J by 5 bases; unmatched bases: 9. Germline CDR1 reads SGHRS; CDR2 reads YFSETQ. CDR3 nucleotide sequence: TGCGCCAGCAGCTTAATCGGGACAGGGGCAGGGACTGAAGCTTTCTTT. Residues: CASSLIGTGAGTEAFF.